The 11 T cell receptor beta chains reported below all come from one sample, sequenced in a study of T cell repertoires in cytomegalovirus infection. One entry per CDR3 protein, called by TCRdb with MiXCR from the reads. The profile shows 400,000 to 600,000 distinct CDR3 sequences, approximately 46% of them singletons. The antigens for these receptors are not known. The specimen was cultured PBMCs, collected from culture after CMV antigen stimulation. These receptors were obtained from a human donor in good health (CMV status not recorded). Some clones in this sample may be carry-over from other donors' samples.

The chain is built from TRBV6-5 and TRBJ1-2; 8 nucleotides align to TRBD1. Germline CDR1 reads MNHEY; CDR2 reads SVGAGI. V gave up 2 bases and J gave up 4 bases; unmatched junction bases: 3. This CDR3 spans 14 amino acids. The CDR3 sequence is CASSYDRGFYGYTF. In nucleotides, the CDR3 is TGTGCCAGCAGTTACGACAGGGGTTTCTATGGCTACACCTTC.

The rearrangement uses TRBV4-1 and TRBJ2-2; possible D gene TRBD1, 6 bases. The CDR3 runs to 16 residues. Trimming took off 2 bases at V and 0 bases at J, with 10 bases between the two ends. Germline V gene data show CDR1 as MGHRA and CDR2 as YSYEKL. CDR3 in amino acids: CASSQIPGANTGELFF. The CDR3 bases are TGCGCCAGCAGCCAAATCCCAGGGGCGAACACCGGGGAGCTGTTTTTT.

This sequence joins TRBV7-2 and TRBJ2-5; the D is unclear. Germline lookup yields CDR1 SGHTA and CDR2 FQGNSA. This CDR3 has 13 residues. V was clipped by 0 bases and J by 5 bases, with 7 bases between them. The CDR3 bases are TGTGCCAGCAGCTTAGCGGCCGGGGAGACCCAGTACTTC. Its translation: CASSLAAGETQYF.

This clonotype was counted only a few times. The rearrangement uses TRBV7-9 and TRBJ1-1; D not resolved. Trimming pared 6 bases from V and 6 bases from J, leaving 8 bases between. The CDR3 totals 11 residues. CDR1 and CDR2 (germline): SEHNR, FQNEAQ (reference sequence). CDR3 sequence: CASRRMAEAFF. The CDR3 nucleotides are TGTGCCAGCAGACGAATGGCTGAAGCTTTCTTT.

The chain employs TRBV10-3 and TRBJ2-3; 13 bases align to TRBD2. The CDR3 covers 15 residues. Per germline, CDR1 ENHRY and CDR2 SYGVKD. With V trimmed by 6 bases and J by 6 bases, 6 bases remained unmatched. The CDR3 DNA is TGTGCCATCAGGCGGACTAGCGGGAGCGTGGATACGCAGTATTTT. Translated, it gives CAIRRTSGSVDTQYF.

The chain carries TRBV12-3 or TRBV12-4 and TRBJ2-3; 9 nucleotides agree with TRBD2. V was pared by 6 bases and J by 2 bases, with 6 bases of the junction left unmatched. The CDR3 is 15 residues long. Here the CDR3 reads CASRGSGGFTDTQYF. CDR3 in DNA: TGTGCCAGCAGGGGAAGCGGGGGGTTCACAGATACGCAGTATTTT.

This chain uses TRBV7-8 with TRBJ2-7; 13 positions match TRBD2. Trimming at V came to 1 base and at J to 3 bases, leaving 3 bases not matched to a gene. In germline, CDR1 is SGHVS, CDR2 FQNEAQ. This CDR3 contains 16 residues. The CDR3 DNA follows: TGTGCCAGCAGCTTAGAACTAGCGGGAGGGTTCTACGAGCAGTACTTC. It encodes CASSLELAGGFYEQYF.

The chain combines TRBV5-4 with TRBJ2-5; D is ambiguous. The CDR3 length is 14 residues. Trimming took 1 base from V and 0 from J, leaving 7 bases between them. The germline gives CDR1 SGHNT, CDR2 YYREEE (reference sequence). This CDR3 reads CASSLTNDQETQYF. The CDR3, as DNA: TGTGCCAGCAGCTTGACGAATGACCAAGAGACCCAGTACTTC.

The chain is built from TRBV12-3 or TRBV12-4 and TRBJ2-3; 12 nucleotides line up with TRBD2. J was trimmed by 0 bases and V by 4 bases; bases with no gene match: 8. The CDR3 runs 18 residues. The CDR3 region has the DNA TGTGCCAGCAGTTATGCCGGGACTAGCGGGCGAAGCACAGATACGCAGTATTTT. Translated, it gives CASSYAGTSGRSTDTQYF.

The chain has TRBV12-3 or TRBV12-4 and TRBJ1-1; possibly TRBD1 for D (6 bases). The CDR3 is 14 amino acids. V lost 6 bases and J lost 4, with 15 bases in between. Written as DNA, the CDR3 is TGTGCCAGCAGCCCACAGGGAGGGCTCACTGAAGCTTTCTTT. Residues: CASSPQGGLTEAFF.

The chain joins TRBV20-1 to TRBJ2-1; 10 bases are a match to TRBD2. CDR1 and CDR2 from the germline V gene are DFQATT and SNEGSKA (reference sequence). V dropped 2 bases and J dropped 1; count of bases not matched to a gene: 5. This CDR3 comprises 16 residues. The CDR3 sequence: CSARPMTSGSYNEQFF. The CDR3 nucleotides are TGCAGTGCTAGACCTATGACTAGCGGGTCCTACAATGAGCAGTTCTTC.